This entry concerns a single TCR beta chain. This sample was included in a study of blood T cell repertoires in COVID-19. Study-level information: Material from acute and convalescent COVID-19 was sourced from the United States, Italy and Spain. Sources were T cells, B-cell-depleted T cells, or PBMCs; the material itself was cDNA or gDNA.

The repertoire was sequenced with immunoSEQ multiplex PCR; TCRdb's copy has only in-frame clones and lacks some. This sample has 50,000 or so clones, with 85% found just once. Germline V gives CDR1 SGHDT, CDR2 YYEEEE. The CDR3 spans 13 residues. V lost 0 bases and J lost 6, with 4 bases in between. The TCR originated in a man aged 40-50 years with active COVID-19. The V call is TRBV5-6, the J call TRBJ1-6; D remains ambiguous. The sequenced sample was peripheral blood. The CDR3: CASSLAPNSPLHF. The CDR3 nucleotides read TGTGCCAGCAGCTTGGCTCCTAATTCACCCCTCCACTTT.